These 20 T cell receptor beta chains originate from one sample sequenced in a study of cytomegalovirus exposure and HLA in healthy donors. Primers included in the PCR were 60 Vbeta and 13 Jbeta primers. Using immunoSEQ multiplex PCR, the repertoire was profiled, and TCRdb retains in-frame clones only, with some absent. The sample comprises some 150,000 clones, about 9.2% of which are singletons, and roughly 7% rests with the top ten. Sequences were obtained from PBMCs. All receptors derive from a woman aged 40 to 50 in good health and CMV-seropositive.

In this sample, this clone turned up a few times. This CDR3 reads CASNLRTGELFF. The CDR3 DNA sequence: TGTGCCAGCAACTTGAGGACCGGGGAGCTGTTTTTT. The rearrangement links TRBV2 to TRBJ2-2, with D uncertain. Trimming stripped 7 bases from V and 5 bases from J, with 8 bases between. This CDR3 spans 12 amino acids. Per germline, CDR1 SNHLY and CDR2 FYNNEI.

This chain links TRBV5-1 with TRBJ1-1; tentative D call: TRBD1 (6 bases). Germline V lookup: CDR1 SGHRS, CDR2 YFSETQ. The CDR3 runs 16 residues. V gave up 4 bases and J gave up 2 bases, with 18 bases separating them. CDR3 protein: CASSPARGGLNTEAFF. The DNA for the CDR3 is TGCGCCAGCAGCCCCGCGCGTGGGGGCCTAAACACTGAAGCTTTCTTT.

Only a few counts were recorded for this clone. The rearrangement links TRBV14 to TRBJ2-5, with D perhaps TRBD1 (6 bases). Trimming took 5 bases from V and 2 from J, leaving 18 bases between them. This CDR3 region has 16 residues. Germline V gene sequence: CDR1 SGHDN, CDR2 FVKESK. Here the CDR3 DNA reads TGTGCCAGCAGCTTCCGACAGGCACTCCCACAAGAGACCCAGTACTTC. This encodes CASSFRQALPQETQYF.

The genes are TRBV19 and TRBJ1-1, with TRBD1 as a possible D gene (6 bases). The V gene's germline CDR1 is LNHDA and CDR2 SQIVND (reference sequence). The V end lost 4 bases, the J end lost 1 base, and 10 bases lay between the germline ends. This CDR3 is built from 14 residues. In DNA, the CDR3 is TGTGCCAGTAGTACGGGGGGCGGGAACACTGAAGCTTTCTTT. It yields the protein CASSTGGGNTEAFF.

The CDR3 spells CASSLAGQGYTGELFF. In nucleotides, the CDR3 is TGCGCCAGCAGCTTGGCCGGGCAGGGCTACACCGGGGAGCTGTTTTTT. The rearrangement links TRBV5-1 to TRBJ2-2, with D tentatively TRBD1 (5 bases). This CDR3 is built from 16 residues. Trimming shortened V by 0 bases and J by 3 bases, and 12 bases separated the two germline ends. CDR1 is SGHRS, CDR2 YFSETQ, per germline.

This rearrangement joins TRBV19 to TRBJ1-4; 8 positions agree with TRBD1. The trim removed 4 bases at V and 7 bases at J, leaving 8 bases unmatched. The CDR3 extends over 15 amino acids. Germline values: CDR1 LNHDA, CDR2 SQIVND (reference sequence). The CDR3 DNA sequence: TGTGCCAGTAGTACCCCGGACAGGGACGCTGAAAAACTGTTTTTT. As protein: CASSTPDRDAEKLFF.

There are a few counts of this clone. The chain joins TRBV5-4 to TRBJ1-2, with 11 bases lining up with TRBD1. There are 15 residues in the CDR3. The ends lost 3 bases at V and 4 bases at J; junction bases unmatched: 5. Germline values: CDR1 SGHNT, CDR2 YYREEE (reference sequence). CDR3 protein: CASSSGQGAFYGYTF. Here the CDR3 DNA reads TGTGCCAGCAGCTCCGGACAGGGGGCTTTCTATGGCTACACCTTC. The full variable domain, with the rest looked up from reference TRBV5-4 and TRBJ1-2, is ETGVTQSPTHLIKTRGQQVTLRCSSQSGHNTVSWYQQALGQGPQFIFQYYREEENGRGNFPPRFSGLQFPNYSSELNVNALELDDSALYLCASSSGQGAFYGYTFGSGTRLTVV.

The chain has TRBV9 and TRBJ2-5, with TRBD2 matching over 13 bases. The germline V gene encodes CDR1 SGDLS and CDR2 YYNGEE. The CDR3 totals 15 residues. Germline trimming cut 3 bases from V and 5 bases from J; bases unmatched to any gene: 4. The CDR3 is CASSAGLAGRETQYF. In DNA form, the CDR3 reads TGTGCCAGCAGCGCGGGACTAGCGGGAAGGGAGACCCAGTACTTC.

The chain recombines TRBV5-8 with TRBJ2-1, with 7 bases identical to TRBD1. After removal of 3 bases from V and 7 bases from J, the junction contained 10 bases not matched to a gene. The CDR3 contains 15 residues. CDR1 is SGHTS, CDR2 YDEGEE, per germline. CDR3 nucleotides: TGTGCCAGCAGCTCTGGACAGGTCCGGAGGAATGAGCAGTTCTTC. Its protein product is CASSSGQVRRNEQFF. The variable domain in full, completed from reference TRBV5-8 and TRBJ2-1, reads EAGVTQSPTHLIKTRGQQATLRCSPISGHTSVYWYQQALGLGLQFLLWYDEGEERNRGNFPPRFSGRQFPNYSSELNVNALELEDSALYLCASSSGQVRRNEQFFGPGTRLTVL.

The genes are TRBV6-5 and TRBJ2-7; 11 bases line up with TRBD2. The CDR3 consists of 13 residues. J gave up 4 bases and V 9 bases, and 5 bases lay outside the gene matches. CDR1 is MNHEY and CDR2 is SVGAGI in the germline V gene. The CDR3 protein is CASSGGARYEQYF. DNA of the CDR3: TGTGCCAGTAGCGGGGGGGCCCGGTACGAGCAGTACTTC.

The table lists this clone with a few counts. CDR3 sequence: CASSPARLADNTGELFF. In nucleotides, the CDR3 is TGTGCCAGCAGTCCAGCTCGACTAGCGGATAACACCGGGGAGCTGTTTTTT. The chain employs TRBV27 and TRBJ2-2; 9 nucleotides align to TRBD2. V trimming: 5 bases; J trimming: 2 bases; junction bases outside the gene matches: 9. The CDR3 extends over 17 amino acids. CDR1 and CDR2 (germline): MNHEY, SMNVEV (reference sequence).

This chain's CDR3 is CASSLGGGLGGYTF. CDR3 bases: TGTGCCAGCAGCTTAGGGGGGGGGCTCGGTGGCTACACCTTC. J is TRBJ1-2 and V is TRBV7-9; a weak D match, TRBD1 (6 bases). V was trimmed by 1 base and J by 7 bases, leaving 13 bases between them. In germline, CDR1 is SEHNR, CDR2 FQNEAQ (reference sequence). The CDR3 consists of 14 residues.

Within the sample, this clone is medium-sized. The chain joins TRBV7-3 to TRBJ2-2, with D possibly TRBD2 on 5 matching bases. Germline V gene data show CDR1 as SGHTA and CDR2 as FQGTGA. The CDR3 contains 14 residues. Trimming removed 8 bases from V and 3 bases from J, with 13 bases in between. The CDR3 nucleotides are TGTGCCAGCTGCCCTGTGGGAGACACCGGGGAGCTGTTTTTT. Encoded protein: CASCPVGDTGELFF.

J is TRBJ2-7 and V is TRBV10-3; D is possibly TRBD1 (6 bases). The CDR3 is made up of 18 amino acids. The V gene's germline CDR1 is ENHRY and CDR2 SYGVKD. Trimming shortened V by 6 bases and J by 5 bases, and 29 bases separated the two germline ends. CDR3 DNA: TGTGCCATCAGCTCCTTTTCGACAGGTCGCGAGGCATTTGACGAGCAGTACTTC. Protein: CAISSFSTGREAFDEQYF.

This clone appeared many times. The chain couples TRBV5-6 to TRBJ1-1, with D unclear. Between the trimmed V and J ends, which lost 5 bases and 6 bases, there was a span of 17 bases. The CDR3 has 14 residues. From germline, CDR1 is SGHDT and CDR2 YYEEEE. The CDR3 region is CASSYGSGAAEAFF. The CDR3 DNA sequence: TGTGCCAGCAGTTACGGGTCGGGAGCCGCTGAAGCTTTCTTT.

This clone has more than one count but fewer than ten. The chain couples TRBV27 to TRBJ1-2; D perhaps matches TRBD1 (5 bases). The CDR3 runs to 12 residues. Germline CDR1 and CDR2: MNHEY and SMNVEV (reference sequence). Trimming shortened V by 6 bases and J by 2 bases, and 7 bases separated the two germline ends. CDR3 sequence: CASSPGNYGYTF. CDR3 nucleotides: TGTGCCAGCAGCCCAGGGAACTATGGCTACACCTTC.

There are a few counts of this clone. At the DNA level, this CDR3 is encoded by other sequences in the same sample as well. V and J are TRBV6-1 and TRBJ1-3, with D perhaps TRBD1 (5 bases). Germline loops: CDR1 MNHNS, CDR2 SASEGT. The CDR3 sequence is 13 residues long. With 4 bases removed from V and 8 bases from J, the gap between germline ends came to 12 bases. CDR3 in DNA: TGTGCCAGCAGTGCAGGGCGGAGAGACACCATATATTTT. Translated, it gives CASSAGRRDTIYF.

The chain uses TRBV29-1 and TRBJ2-7, with 10 nucleotides matching TRBD1. CDR3 length equals 12 residues. The ends lost 6 bases at V and 6 bases at J; junction bases unmatched: 5. The germline gives CDR1 SQVTM, CDR2 ANQGSEA. DNA for the CDR3: TGCAGCGTGGGACAGGGGAGTGGCGAGCAGTACTTC. It specifies CSVGQGSGEQYF.

The CDR3 protein is CASSSDRGETQYF. CDR3 in DNA: TGTGCCAGCAGCTCGGACAGGGGAGAGACCCAGTACTTC. The J gene is TRBJ2-5, the V gene TRBV6-5; 9 positions match TRBD1. The trim removed 6 bases at V and 4 bases at J, leaving 3 bases unmatched. Germline CDR1 reads MNHEY; CDR2 reads SVGAGI. CDR3 length equals 13 residues.

In this sample, this clone turned up a few times. The CDR3 coding sequence is TGTGCCAGCAGCCCTTCCGGACAGCTTTTCGATGGCTACACCTTC. It encodes CASSPSGQLFDGYTF. The V and J genes are TRBV7-9 and TRBJ1-2, with D tentatively TRBD1 (6 bases). Trimming removed 5 bases from V and 6 bases from J, with 19 bases in between. CDR1 and CDR2 (germline): SEHNR, FQNEAQ (reference sequence). The CDR3 spans 15 residues.